This is a list of T cell receptor beta chains from one sample in a study of monozygotic twins with inflammatory bowel disease. TCRdb reprocessed the 5' RACE reads and keeps a single row for each CDR3 protein, giving no DNA. The sample has about 450,000 distinct CDR3 sequences. Sequencing was carried out using blood. The receptors come from a human donor with ulcerative colitis or Crohn's disease, or a healthy co-twin of an affected twin (not recorded which). Each CDR3 is given with its conserved first and last residue. Fields, in order: J gene, V gene, CDR3 protein.

TRBJ2-3	TRBV7-9	CASSLGQGETDTQYF
TRBJ2-2	TRBV30	CAWAYNGELFF
TRBJ2-1	TRBV7-3	CASSSMSGRANNEQFF
TRBJ2-2	TRBV28	CASSRIGELFF
TRBJ2-4	TRBV20-1	CSASLTGLNIQYF
TRBJ2-2	TRBV15	CATSNLDRGLFLNTGELFF
TRBJ2-1	TRBV12-3/TRBV12-4	CASRRGGEADEQFF
TRBJ1-1	TRBV7-9	CASSLKMGTGPPEAFF
TRBJ1-4	TRBV7-2	CASSLNPHRGSNEKLSF
TRBJ2-5	TRBV6-5	CASSYGGGPQETQYF
TRBJ2-2	TRBV12-3/TRBV12-4	CASGAKNTGELFF
TRBJ1-3	TRBV5-1	CASSWDRDRNTIYF
TRBJ1-2	TRBV29-1	CSVGQGLLNYGYTF
TRBJ2-3	TRBV24-1	CATSDSGSPSTDTQYF
TRBJ2-1	TRBV11-1	CASSPRLRTSGAYNEQFF
TRBJ2-7	TRBV20-1	CSATGGQGSREQYF
TRBJ1-4	TRBV20-1	CSASWPSGRGEKLFF
TRBJ2-5	TRBV7-2	CASSLGATQRAQYF
TRBJ1-2	TRBV5-1	CASSLDPMTGAHGYTF
TRBJ1-4	TRBV28	CASRRPTEKLFF
TRBJ1-1	TRBV19	CASNQEIFGTEAFF
TRBJ2-3	TRBV7-8	CASRLRGESTDTQYF
TRBJ2-2	TRBV19	CASSHLTGGTGELFF
TRBJ2-3	TRBV5-1	CASSLRDRRTTDTQYF
TRBJ1-2	TRBV9	CASSVEDRQSNYGYTF
TRBJ2-7	TRBV12-3/TRBV12-4	CASSSFPGTGETYEQYF
TRBJ2-5	TRBV5-6	CASSRGDLQETQYF
TRBJ2-7	TRBV27	CASRRTGSSEQYF
TRBJ2-3	TRBV27	CASSSTLAGDTQYF
TRBJ2-1	TRBV7-2	CASSLAGGGAALYNEQFF